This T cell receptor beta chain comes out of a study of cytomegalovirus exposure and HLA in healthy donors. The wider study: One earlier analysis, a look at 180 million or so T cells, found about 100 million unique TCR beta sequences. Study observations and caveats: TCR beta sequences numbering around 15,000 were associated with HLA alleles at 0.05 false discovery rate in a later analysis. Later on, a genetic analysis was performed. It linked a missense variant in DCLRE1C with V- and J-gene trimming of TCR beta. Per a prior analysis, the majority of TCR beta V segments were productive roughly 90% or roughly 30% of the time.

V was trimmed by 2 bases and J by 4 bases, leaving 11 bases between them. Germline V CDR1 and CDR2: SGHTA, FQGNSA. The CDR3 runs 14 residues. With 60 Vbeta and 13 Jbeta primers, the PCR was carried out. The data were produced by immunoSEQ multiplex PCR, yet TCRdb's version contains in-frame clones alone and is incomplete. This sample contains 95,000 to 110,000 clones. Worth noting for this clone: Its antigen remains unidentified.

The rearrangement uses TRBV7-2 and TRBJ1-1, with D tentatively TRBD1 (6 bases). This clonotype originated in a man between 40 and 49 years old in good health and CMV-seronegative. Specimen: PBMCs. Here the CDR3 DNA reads TGTGCCAGCAGCTTAATTGGCAGGGGCACTGAAGCTTTCTTT. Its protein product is CASSLIGRGTEAFF.